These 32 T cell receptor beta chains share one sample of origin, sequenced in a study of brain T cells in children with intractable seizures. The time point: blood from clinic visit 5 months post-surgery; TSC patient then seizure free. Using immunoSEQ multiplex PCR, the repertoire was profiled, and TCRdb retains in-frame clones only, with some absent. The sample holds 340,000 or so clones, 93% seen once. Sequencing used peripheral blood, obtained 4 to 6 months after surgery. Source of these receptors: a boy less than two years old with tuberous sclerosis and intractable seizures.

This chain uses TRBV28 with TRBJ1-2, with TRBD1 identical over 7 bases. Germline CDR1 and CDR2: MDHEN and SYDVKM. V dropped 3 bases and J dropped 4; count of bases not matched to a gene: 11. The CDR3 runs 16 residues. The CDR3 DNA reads TGTGCCAGCAGTTTGATTGGACAGGTTCCCGTCTATGGCTACACCTTC. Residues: CASSLIGQVPVYGYTF.

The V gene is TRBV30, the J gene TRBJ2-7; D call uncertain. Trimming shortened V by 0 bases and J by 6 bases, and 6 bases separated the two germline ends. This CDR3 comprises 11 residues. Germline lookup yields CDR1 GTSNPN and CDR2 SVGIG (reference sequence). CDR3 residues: CAWSVGPEQYF. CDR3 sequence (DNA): TGTGCCTGGAGTGTTGGGCCCGAGCAGTACTTC.

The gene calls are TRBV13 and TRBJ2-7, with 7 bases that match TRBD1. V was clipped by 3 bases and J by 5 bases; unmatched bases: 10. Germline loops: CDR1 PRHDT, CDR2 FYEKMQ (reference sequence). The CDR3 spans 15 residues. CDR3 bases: TGTGCCAGCAGCTTCCGACAGGGTGAATACCACGAGCAGTACTTC. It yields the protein CASSFRQGEYHEQYF.

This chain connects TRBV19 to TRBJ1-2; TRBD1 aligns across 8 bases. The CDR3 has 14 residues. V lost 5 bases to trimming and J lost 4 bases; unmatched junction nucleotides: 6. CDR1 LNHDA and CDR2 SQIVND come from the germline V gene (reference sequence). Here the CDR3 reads CASSYPDRAYGYTF. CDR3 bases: TGTGCCAGTAGTTACCCGGACAGGGCCTATGGCTACACCTTC. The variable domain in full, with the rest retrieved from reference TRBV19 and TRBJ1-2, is DGGITQSPKYLFRKEGQNVTLSCEQNLNHDAMYWYRQDPGQGLRLIYYSQIVNDFQKGDIAEGYSVSREKKESFPLTVTSAQKNPTAFYLCASSYPDRAYGYTFGSGTRLTVV.

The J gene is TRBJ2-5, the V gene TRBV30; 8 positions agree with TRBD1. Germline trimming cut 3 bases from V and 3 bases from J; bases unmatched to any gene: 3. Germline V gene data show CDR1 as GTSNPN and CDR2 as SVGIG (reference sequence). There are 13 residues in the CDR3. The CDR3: CAWRQDREETQYF. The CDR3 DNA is TGTGCCTGGAGGCAGGACAGGGAAGAGACCCAGTACTTC.

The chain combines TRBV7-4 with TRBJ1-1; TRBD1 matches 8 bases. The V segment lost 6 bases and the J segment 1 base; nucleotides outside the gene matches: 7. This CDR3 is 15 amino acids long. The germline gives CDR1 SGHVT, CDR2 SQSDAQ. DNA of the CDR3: TGTGCCAGCAGTCAGGGGGCGCTTTGGAACACTGAAGCTTTCTTT. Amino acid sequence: CASSQGALWNTEAFF.

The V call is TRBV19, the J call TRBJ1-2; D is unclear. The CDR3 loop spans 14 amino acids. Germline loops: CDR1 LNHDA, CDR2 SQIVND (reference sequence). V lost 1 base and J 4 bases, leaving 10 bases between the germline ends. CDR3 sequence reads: CASSIGLRVYGYTF. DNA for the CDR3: TGTGCCAGTAGTATAGGCCTCCGGGTCTATGGCTACACCTTC. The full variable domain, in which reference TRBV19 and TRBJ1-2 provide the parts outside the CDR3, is DGGITQSPKYLFRKEGQNVTLSCEQNLNHDAMYWYRQDPGQGLRLIYYSQIVNDFQKGDIAEGYSVSREKKESFPLTVTSAQKNPTAFYLCASSIGLRVYGYTFGSGTRLTVV.

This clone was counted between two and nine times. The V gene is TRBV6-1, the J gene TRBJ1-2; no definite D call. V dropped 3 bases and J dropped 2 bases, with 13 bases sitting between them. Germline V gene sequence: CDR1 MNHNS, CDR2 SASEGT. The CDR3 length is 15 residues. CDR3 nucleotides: TGTGCCAGCAGTGAGCAGGCCCACTCGAACTATGGCTACACCTTC. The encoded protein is CASSEQAHSNYGYTF.

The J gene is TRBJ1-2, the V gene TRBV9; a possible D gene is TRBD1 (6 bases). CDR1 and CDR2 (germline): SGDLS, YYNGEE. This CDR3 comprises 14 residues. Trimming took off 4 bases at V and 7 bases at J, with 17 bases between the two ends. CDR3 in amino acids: CASSPPGGAIGYTF. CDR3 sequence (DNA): TGTGCCAGCAGCCCTCCTGGGGGGGCAATTGGCTACACCTTC.

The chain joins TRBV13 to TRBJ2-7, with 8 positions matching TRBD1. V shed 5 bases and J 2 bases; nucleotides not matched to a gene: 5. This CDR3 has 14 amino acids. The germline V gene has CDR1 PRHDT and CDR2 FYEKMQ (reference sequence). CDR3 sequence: CASSRRDRTYEQYF. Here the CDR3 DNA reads TGTGCCAGCAGCCGCAGGGACAGGACCTACGAGCAGTACTTC.

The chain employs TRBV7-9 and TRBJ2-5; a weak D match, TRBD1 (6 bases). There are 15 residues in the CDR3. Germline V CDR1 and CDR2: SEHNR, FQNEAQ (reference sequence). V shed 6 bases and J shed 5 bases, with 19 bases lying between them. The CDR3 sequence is CASRSTQGWEETQYF. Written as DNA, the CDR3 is TGTGCCAGCAGATCCACACAGGGCTGGGAGGAGACCCAGTACTTC.

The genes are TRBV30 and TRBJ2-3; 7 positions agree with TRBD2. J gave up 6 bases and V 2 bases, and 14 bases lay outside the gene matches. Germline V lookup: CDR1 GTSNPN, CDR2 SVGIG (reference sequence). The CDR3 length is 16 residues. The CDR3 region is CAWSKISLAARDTQYF. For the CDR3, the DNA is TGTGCCTGGAGTAAAATCTCTCTAGCGGCACGGGATACGCAGTATTTT.

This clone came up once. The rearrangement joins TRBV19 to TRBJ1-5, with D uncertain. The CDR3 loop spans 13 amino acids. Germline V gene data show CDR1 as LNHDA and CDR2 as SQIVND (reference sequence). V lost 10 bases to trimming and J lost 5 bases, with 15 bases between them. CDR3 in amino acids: CATNRESDQPQHF. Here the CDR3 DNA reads TGTGCCACAAACCGGGAGAGTGATCAGCCCCAGCATTTT.

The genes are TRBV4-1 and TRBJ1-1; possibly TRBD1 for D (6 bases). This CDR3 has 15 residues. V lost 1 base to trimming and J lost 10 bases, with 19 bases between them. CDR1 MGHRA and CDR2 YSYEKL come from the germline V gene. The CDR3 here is CASSQVPPGGSGAFF. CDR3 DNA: TGCGCCAGCAGCCAAGTTCCTCCCGGGGGCTCAGGAGCTTTCTTT.

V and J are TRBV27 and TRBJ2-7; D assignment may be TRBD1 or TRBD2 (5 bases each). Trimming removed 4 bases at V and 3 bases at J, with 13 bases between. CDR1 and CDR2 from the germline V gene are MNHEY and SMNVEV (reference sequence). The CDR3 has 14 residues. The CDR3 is CASSSGTRGYEQYF. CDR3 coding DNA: TGTGCCAGCAGTTCCGGGACCCGCGGCTACGAGCAGTACTTC.

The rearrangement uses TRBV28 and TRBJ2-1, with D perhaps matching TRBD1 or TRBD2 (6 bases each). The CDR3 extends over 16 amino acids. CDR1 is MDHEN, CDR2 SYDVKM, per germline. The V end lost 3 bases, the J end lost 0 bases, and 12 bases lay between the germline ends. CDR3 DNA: TGTGCCAGCAGTTTTGGGGGGCTAAGCTCCTACAATGAGCAGTTCTTC. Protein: CASSFGGLSSYNEQFF.

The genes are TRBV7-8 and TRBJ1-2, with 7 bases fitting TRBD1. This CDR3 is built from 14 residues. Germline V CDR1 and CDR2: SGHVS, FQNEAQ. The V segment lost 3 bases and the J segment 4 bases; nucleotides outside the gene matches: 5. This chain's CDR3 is CASSFTGTVYGYTF. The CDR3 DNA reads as TGTGCCAGCAGCTTCACCGGGACAGTCTATGGCTACACCTTC.

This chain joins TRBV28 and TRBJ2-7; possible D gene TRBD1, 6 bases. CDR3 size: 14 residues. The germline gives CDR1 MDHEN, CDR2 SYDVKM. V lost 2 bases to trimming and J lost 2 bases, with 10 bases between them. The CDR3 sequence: CASSLQGITYEQYF. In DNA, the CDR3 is TGTGCCAGCAGTTTACAGGGGATAACCTACGAGCAGTACTTC. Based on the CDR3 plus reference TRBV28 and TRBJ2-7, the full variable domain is DVKVTQSSRYLVKRTGEKVFLECVQDMDHENMFWYRQDPGLGLRLIYFSYDVKMKEKGDIPEGYSVSREKKERFSLILESASTNQTSMYLCASSLQGITYEQYFGPGTRLTVT.

The CDR3 bases are TGTGCCAGCAGCTGGGACAGCAACACAGATACGCAGTATTTT. It specifies CASSWDSNTDTQYF. V usage is TRBV11-2 and J usage is TRBJ2-3, with 7 bases that match TRBD1. V lost 4 bases and J lost 2; bases outside the gene matches: 3. The V gene's germline CDR1 is SGHAT and CDR2 FQNNGV. The CDR3 consists of 14 residues.

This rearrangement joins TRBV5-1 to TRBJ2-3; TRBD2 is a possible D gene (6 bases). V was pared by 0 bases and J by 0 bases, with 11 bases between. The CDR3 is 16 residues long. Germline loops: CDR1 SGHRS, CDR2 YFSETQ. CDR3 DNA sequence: TGCGCCAGCAGCTTGGTGTACGGGGGTAGCACAGATACGCAGTATTTT. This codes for CASSLVYGGSTDTQYF. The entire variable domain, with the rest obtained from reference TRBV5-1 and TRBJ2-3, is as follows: KAGVTQTPRYLIKTRGQQVTLSCSPISGHRSVSWYQQTPGQGLQFLFEYFSETQRNKGNFPGRFSGRQFSNSRSEMNVSTLELGDSALYLCASSLVYGGSTDTQYFGPGTRLTVL.

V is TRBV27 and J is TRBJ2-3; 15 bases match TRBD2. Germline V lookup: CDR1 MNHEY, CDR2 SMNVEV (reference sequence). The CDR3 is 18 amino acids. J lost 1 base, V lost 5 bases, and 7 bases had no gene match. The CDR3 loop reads CASSEGLAGGLGTDTQYF. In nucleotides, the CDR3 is TGTGCCAGCAGTGAGGGACTAGCGGGAGGACTTGGCACAGATACGCAGTATTTT.

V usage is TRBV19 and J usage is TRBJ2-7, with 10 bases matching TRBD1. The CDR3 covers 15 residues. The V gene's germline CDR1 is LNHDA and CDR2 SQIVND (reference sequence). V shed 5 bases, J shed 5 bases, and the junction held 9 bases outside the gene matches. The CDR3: CASSLPGQGTHEQYF. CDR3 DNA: TGTGCCAGTAGTCTCCCGGGACAGGGGACGCACGAGCAGTACTTC.

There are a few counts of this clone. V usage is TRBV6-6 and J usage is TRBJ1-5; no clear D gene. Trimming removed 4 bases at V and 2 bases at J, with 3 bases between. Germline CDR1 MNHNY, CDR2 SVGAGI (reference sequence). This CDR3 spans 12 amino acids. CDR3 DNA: TGTGCCAGCAGTTTGCGCAATCAGCCCCAGCATTTT. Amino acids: CASSLRNQPQHF.

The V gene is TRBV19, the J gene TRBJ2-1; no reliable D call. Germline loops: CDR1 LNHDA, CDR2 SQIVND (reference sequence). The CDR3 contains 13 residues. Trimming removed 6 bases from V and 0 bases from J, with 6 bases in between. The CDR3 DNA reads TGTGCCAGTAGATTAAGCTCCTACAATGAGCAGTTCTTC. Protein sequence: CASRLSSYNEQFF. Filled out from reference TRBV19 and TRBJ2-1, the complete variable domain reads DGGITQSPKYLFRKEGQNVTLSCEQNLNHDAMYWYRQDPGQGLRLIYYSQIVNDFQKGDIAEGYSVSREKKESFPLTVTSAQKNPTAFYLCASRLSSYNEQFFGPGTRLTVL.

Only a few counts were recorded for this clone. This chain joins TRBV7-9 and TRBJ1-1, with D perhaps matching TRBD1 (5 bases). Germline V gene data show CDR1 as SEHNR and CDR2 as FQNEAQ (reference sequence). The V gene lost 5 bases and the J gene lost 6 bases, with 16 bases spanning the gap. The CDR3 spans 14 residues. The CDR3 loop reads CASSVQELGAEAFF. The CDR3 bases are TGTGCCAGCAGCGTACAGGAACTAGGGGCTGAAGCTTTCTTT. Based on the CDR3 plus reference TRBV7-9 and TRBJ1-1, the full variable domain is DTGVSQNPRHKITKRGQNVTFRCDPISEHNRLYWYRQTLGQGPEFLTYFQNEAQLEKSRLLSDRFSAERPKGSFSTLEIQRTEQGDSAMYLCASSVQELGAEAFFGQGTRLTVV.

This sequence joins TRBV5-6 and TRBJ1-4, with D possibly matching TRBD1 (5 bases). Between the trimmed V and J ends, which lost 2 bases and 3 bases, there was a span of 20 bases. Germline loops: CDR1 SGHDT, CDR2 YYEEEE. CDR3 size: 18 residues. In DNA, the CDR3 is TGTGCCAGCAGCTTCGGGACCTCCCGTCCCGGACCTAATGAAAAACTGTTTTTT. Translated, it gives CASSFGTSRPGPNEKLFF.

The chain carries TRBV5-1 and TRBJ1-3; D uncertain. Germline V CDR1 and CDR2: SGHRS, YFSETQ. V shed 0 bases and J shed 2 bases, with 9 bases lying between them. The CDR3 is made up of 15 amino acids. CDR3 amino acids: CASSLAGIAGNTIYF. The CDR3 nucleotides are TGCGCCAGCAGCTTGGCTGGGATAGCTGGAAACACCATATATTTT.

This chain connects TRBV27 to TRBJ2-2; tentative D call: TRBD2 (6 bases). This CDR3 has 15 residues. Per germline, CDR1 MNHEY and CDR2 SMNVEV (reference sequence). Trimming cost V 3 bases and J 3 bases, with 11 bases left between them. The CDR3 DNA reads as TGTGCCAGCAGTTTGAGACTAGGGGACACCGGGGAGCTGTTTTTT. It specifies CASSLRLGDTGELFF.

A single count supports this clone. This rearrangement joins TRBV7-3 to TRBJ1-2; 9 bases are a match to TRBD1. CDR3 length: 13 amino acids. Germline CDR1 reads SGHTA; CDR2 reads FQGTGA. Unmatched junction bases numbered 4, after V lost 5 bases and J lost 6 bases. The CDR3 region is CASSTRQGDGYTF. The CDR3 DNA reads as TGTGCCAGCAGCACGAGACAGGGGGATGGCTACACCTTC.

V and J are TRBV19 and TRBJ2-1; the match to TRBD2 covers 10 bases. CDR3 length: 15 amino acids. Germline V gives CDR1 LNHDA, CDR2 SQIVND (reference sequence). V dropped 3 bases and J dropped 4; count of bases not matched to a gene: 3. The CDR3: CASSIGAGGYNEQFF. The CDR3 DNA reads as TGTGCCAGTAGTATCGGAGCGGGGGGGTACAATGAGCAGTTCTTC. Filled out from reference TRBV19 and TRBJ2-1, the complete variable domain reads DGGITQSPKYLFRKEGQNVTLSCEQNLNHDAMYWYRQDPGQGLRLIYYSQIVNDFQKGDIAEGYSVSREKKESFPLTVTSAQKNPTAFYLCASSIGAGGYNEQFFGPGTRLTVL.

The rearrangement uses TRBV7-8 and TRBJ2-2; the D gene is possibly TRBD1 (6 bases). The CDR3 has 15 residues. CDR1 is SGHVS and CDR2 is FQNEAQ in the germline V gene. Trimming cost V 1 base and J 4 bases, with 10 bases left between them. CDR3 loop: CASSLGDKGTGELFF. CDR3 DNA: TGTGCCAGCAGCTTAGGGGACAAAGGCACCGGGGAGCTGTTTTTT.

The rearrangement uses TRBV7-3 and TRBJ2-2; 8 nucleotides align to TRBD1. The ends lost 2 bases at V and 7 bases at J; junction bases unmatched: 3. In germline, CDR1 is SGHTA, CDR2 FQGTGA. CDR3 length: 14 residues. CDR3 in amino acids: CASSLAQGVGELFF. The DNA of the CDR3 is TGTGCCAGCAGCTTAGCACAGGGGGTCGGGGAGCTGTTTTTT.